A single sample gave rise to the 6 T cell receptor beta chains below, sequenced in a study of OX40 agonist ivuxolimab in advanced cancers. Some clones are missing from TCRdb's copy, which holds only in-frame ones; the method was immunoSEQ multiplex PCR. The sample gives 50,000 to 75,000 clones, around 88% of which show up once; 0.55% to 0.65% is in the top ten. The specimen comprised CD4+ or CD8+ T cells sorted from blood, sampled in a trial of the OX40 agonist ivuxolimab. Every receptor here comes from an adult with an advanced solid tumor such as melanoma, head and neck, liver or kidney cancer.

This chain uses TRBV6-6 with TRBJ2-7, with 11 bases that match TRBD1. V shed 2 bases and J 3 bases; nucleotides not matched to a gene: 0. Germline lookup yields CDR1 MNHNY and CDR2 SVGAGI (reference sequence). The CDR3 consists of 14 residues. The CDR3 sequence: CASSYGTGGYEQYF. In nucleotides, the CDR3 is TGTGCCAGCAGTTACGGGACAGGGGGCTACGAGCAGTACTTC.

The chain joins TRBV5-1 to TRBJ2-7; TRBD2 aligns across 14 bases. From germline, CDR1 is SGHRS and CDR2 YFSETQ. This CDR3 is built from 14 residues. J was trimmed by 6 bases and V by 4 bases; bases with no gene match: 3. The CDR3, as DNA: TGCGCCAGCAGCCCCGGGACTAGCGGGAGCGAGCAGTACTTC. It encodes CASSPGTSGSEQYF.

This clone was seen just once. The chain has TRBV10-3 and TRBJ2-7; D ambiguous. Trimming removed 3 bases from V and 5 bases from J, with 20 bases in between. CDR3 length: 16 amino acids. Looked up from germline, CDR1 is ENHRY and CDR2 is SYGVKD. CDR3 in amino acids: CAISDKVRTPPDEQYF. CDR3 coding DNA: TGTGCCATCAGTGACAAGGTAAGGACCCCGCCTGACGAGCAGTACTTC.

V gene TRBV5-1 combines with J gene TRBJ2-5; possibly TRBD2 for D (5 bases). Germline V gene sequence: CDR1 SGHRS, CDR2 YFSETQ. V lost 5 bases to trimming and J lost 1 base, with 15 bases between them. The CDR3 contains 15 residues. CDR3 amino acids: CASRRRGGSQETQYF. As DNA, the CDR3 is TGCGCCAGCAGACGACGAGGAGGATCCCAAGAGACCCAGTACTTC.

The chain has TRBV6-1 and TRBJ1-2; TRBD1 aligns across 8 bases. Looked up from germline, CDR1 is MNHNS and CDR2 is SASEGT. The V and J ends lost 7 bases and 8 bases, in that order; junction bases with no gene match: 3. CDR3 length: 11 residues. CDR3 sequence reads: CASNRQGGYTF. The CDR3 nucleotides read TGTGCCAGCAATCGACAGGGGGGCTACACCTTC.

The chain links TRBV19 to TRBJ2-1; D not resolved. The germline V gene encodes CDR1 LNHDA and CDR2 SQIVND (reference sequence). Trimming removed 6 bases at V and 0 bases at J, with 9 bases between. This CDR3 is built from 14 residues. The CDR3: CASRHMSSYNEQFF. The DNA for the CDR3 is TGTGCCAGTAGACATATGAGCTCCTACAATGAGCAGTTCTTC.